The rows below give T cell receptor beta chains drawn from one sample of a study of cytomegalovirus exposure and HLA in healthy donors. The table came from immunoSEQ multiplex PCR; TCRdb's copy has only in-frame clones and leaves some out. The sample has under 150,000 clones, about 82% seen once; the top ten hold roughly 4%. The source material was PBMCs. Receptors originate from a woman aged 35 to 49 in good health and CMV-seropositive. Both conserved end residues are part of each CDR3. D genes are given only for firm matches. A row's size may be missing; if present it is once, few, many or a size class.

.	TRBD1	TRBV9	TRBJ1-2	CASSVLTGGGGYGYTF	TGTGCCAGCAGCGTACTTACAGGGGGCGGAGGCTATGGCTACACCTTC
.	TRBD2	TRBV7-3	TRBJ2-1	CASSLIAGGQGLYNEQFF	TGTGCCAGCAGCTTAATTGCGGGGGGCCAAGGGCTCTACAATGAGCAGTTCTTC
.	.	TRBV5-6	TRBJ2-7	CASSRSGTLSYEQYF	TGTGCCAGCAGCCGCTCCGGGACACTCTCCTACGAGCAGTACTTC
.	.	TRBV7-9	TRBJ2-3	CSSSLGGLPEGTDTQYF	TGTTCCAGCAGCTTAGGAGGCCTTCCGGAGGGCACAGATACGCAGTATTTT
.	TRBD1	TRBV6-5	TRBJ1-2	CASSYRGQASNYGYTF	TGTGCCAGCAGTTACCGGGGACAGGCTTCTAACTATGGCTACACCTTC
.	TRBD2	TRBV9	TRBJ2-7	CASSVGQRGPLSYEQYF	TGTGCCAGCAGCGTAGGCCAGCGGGGCCCCCTCTCCTACGAGCAGTACTTC
.	TRBD2	TRBV5-1	TRBJ2-7	CASSLESTSGRWEQYF	TGCGCCAGCAGCTTGGAATCGACTAGCGGGAGGTGGGAGCAGTACTTC
.	.	TRBV27	TRBJ1-4	CASRTGQATNEKLFF	TGTGCCAGCAGGACCGGACAAGCAACTAATGAAAAACTGTTTTTT
.	.	TRBV28	TRBJ1-1	CASSIPSRGGDNTEAFF	TGTGCCAGCAGCATACCCTCCCGTGGGGGCGACAACACTGAAGCTTTCTTT
.	.	TRBV6-6	TRBJ2-5	CASSYEAGAQYF	TGTGCCAGCAGTTACGAAGCCGGGGCCCAGTACTTC
few	.	TRBV5-4	TRBJ1-2	CASSFPNFDGYTF	TGTGCCAGCAGCTTCCCGAACTTCGATGGCTACACCTTC
.	TRBD1	TRBV27	TRBJ1-2	CASSRQGIPFYGYTF	TGTGCCAGCAGCCGACAGGGGATTCCTTTCTATGGCTACACCTTC
.	TRBD1	TRBV25-1	TRBJ2-5	CASSESRDREETQYF	TGTGCCAGCAGTGAATCTCGGGACAGGGAAGAGACCCAGTACTTC
.	TRBD2	TRBV2	TRBJ2-1	CASRTKLAAKYNEQFF	TGTGCCAGCAGAACCAAACTAGCGGCCAAATACAATGAGCAGTTCTTC
.	.	TRBV9	TRBJ2-5	CASSLKPTQETQYF	TGTGCCAGCAGCCTGAAGCCCACCCAAGAGACCCAGTACTTC
.	.	TRBV28	TRBJ1-3	CASSFSPSGNTIYF	TGTGCCAGCAGTTTCAGTCCCTCTGGAAACACCATATATTTT